These 13 T cell receptor beta chains share one sample of origin, sequenced in a study of OX40 agonist ivuxolimab in advanced cancers. Sequenced by immunoSEQ multiplex PCR; TCRdb stores in-frame clones only, minus some. Of some 50,000 clones in the sample, about nine tenths were seen once. This specimen consisted of CD4+ or CD8+ T cells sorted from blood, obtained in a trial of the OX40 agonist ivuxolimab. These receptors were collected from an adult with an advanced solid tumor such as melanoma, head and neck, liver or kidney cancer.

The chain employs TRBV6-6 and TRBJ2-2; a weak D match, TRBD2 (5 bases). The V end was cut by 7 bases, the J end by 0 bases, with 9 bases between. This CDR3 spans 14 amino acids. Germline assignment: CDR1 MNHNY and CDR2 SVGAGI (reference sequence). In nucleotides, the CDR3 is TGTGCCAGCAAGAGGACTTCGAACACCGGGGAGCTGTTTTTT. Its translation: CASKRTSNTGELFF.

The V gene is TRBV6-6, the J gene TRBJ2-3; TRBD2 matches at 8 bases. The CDR3 contains 16 residues. Germline values: CDR1 MNHNY, CDR2 SVGAGI (reference sequence). The ends lost 3 bases at V and 2 bases at J; junction bases unmatched: 7. The CDR3 DNA follows: TGTGCCAGCAGTTATAATCGGGAGGGCCCCACAGATACGCAGTATTTT. Protein sequence: CASSYNREGPTDTQYF.

This clone was counted a single time. The chain carries TRBV4-2 and TRBJ2-7; 10 bases map to TRBD2. The CDR3 runs 15 residues. CDR1 and CDR2 from the germline V gene are LGHNA and YNFKEQ. The V gene end was trimmed by 0 bases and the J gene end by 6 bases; junction bases not matched to a gene: 5. This CDR3 reads CASSQDRASGSEQYF. The DNA for the CDR3 is TGTGCCAGCAGCCAAGATCGGGCTAGCGGGAGCGAGCAGTACTTC.

The chain recombines TRBV9 with TRBJ2-7; the D gene could be TRBD1 or TRBD2 (6 bases each). This CDR3 spans 15 amino acids. Germline CDR1 reads SGDLS; CDR2 reads YYNGEE. Trimming cost V 0 bases and J 5 bases, with 15 bases left between them. CDR3 in DNA: TGTGCCAGCAGCGTAGGGGGGGCGCGGCATAACGAGCAGTACTTC. This codes for CASSVGGARHNEQYF.

The chain recombines TRBV4-1 with TRBJ2-7; 7 nucleotides match TRBD1. CDR1 and CDR2 from the germline V gene are MGHRA and YSYEKL. This CDR3 is built from 16 residues. With V trimmed by 4 bases and J by 6 bases, 15 bases remained unmatched. The CDR3 DNA is TGCGCCAGCAGCCGACGACGGGGACAGACTTTAGGCGAGCAGTACTTC. It is translated as CASSRRRGQTLGEQYF.

Only one count was recorded for this clone. This chain links TRBV7-2 with TRBJ1-3; D remains unclear. The V end lost 6 bases, the J end lost 1 base, and 10 bases lay between the germline ends. The CDR3 contains 14 residues. The germline V gene encodes CDR1 SGHTA and CDR2 FQGNSA. The CDR3 protein is CASRDVGSGNTIYF. The CDR3 DNA follows: TGTGCCAGCAGGGACGTTGGGTCTGGAAACACCATATATTTT.

V is TRBV7-2 and J is TRBJ2-5; no clear D. V dropped 5 bases and J dropped 3 bases, with 4 bases sitting between them. Germline V gives CDR1 SGHTA, CDR2 FQGNSA. The CDR3 runs 11 residues. The CDR3 spells CASSKEETQYF. As DNA, the CDR3 is TGTGCCAGCAGCAAGGAAGAGACCCAGTACTTC.

V is TRBV21-1 and J is TRBJ2-5. TRBV21-1 is a pseudogene segment. CDR3 length: 12 amino acids. The CDR3 DNA sequence: TGTGCCAGCAGCAGTCGAAATGAGACCCAGTACTTC. This codes for CASSSRNETQYF.

The J gene is TRBJ1-5, the V gene TRBV28; D gene ambiguous. The CDR3 spans 16 residues. Germline V CDR1 and CDR2: MDHEN, SYDVKM. Trimming took 5 bases from V and 1 from J, leaving 15 bases between them. The CDR3 nucleotides are TGTGCCAGCAGTCTAACACAGTATCCCAGCAATCAGCCCCAGCATTTT. It encodes CASSLTQYPSNQPQHF.

This CDR3 reads CASSEGTANNEQFF. In DNA form, the CDR3 reads TGTGCCAGCAGTGAAGGGACAGCCAACAATGAGCAGTTCTTC. The V and J genes are TRBV6-1 and TRBJ2-1; maybe TRBD1 (6 bases). The CDR3 loop spans 14 amino acids. V was pared by 1 base and J by 5 bases, with 9 bases between. Germline CDR1 and CDR2: MNHNS and SASEGT.

The chain links TRBV6-5 to TRBJ2-3, with D perhaps matching TRBD2 (6 bases). The CDR3 is made up of 14 amino acids. Trimming stripped 0 bases from V and 4 bases from J, with 8 bases between. Germline V CDR1 and CDR2: MNHEY, SVGAGI. The CDR3: CASSYSGGADTQYF. In DNA form, the CDR3 reads TGTGCCAGCAGTTACTCGGGCGGGGCAGATACGCAGTATTTT.

In its sample, this clone was seen once. The rearrangement links TRBV27 to TRBJ1-1; no firm D call. The CDR3 sequence is 17 residues long. The V end was cut by 6 bases, the J end by 1 base, with 21 bases between. Germline V gene data show CDR1 as MNHEY and CDR2 as SMNVEV (reference sequence). The CDR3 here is CASRSDLWGRENTEAFF. The CDR3 DNA sequence: TGTGCCAGCAGGTCCGACCTTTGGGGTCGGGAGAACACTGAAGCTTTCTTT.

CDR3 nucleotides: TGTGCCAGCATCGAGCGGGAGGGGGTCTGTGAGCAGTACTTC. It codes for CASIEREGVCEQYF. This chain connects TRBV7-3 to TRBJ2-7; the match to TRBD2 covers 10 bases. Trimming at V came to 7 bases and at J to 7 bases, leaving 10 bases not matched to a gene. Germline loops: CDR1 SGHTA, CDR2 FQGTGA. CDR3 length equals 14 residues. Drawing the rest from reference TRBV7-3 and TRBJ2-7, the complete variable domain is GAGVSQTPSNKVTEKGKYVELRCDPISGHTALYWYRQSLGQGPEFLIYFQGTGAADDSGLPNDRFFAVRPEGSVSTLKIQRTERGDSAVYLCASIEREGVCEQYFGPGTRLTVT.